This TCR beta chain is from a study of cytomegalovirus exposure and HLA in healthy donors. Whole-study context: Around 87 million unique TCRs, all from HLA-typed donors, were included in an early release of the data.

Germline lookup yields CDR1 MNHEY and CDR2 SVGAGI. V shed 2 bases, J shed 0 bases, and the junction held 4 bases outside the gene matches. There are 15 residues in the CDR3. The PCR had 60 Vbeta and 13 Jbeta primers. Per the original methods: An analysis that came later counted 80 million or so unique TCR beta chains, approximately 12 million shared. Using immunoSEQ multiplex PCR, the repertoire was profiled, and TCRdb retains in-frame clones only, with some absent. That table supplies the V and J calls and clone size; D and trimming were determined from the DNA. The table has more than 90,000 clones, about 80% seen once; the top ten hold less than 5.5%. Details on this clone: Its specificity is unknown.

Notes on the study in general: Researchers had no immune exposure information except CMV serostatus available. Other equally common chains were less clonally expanded than HLA-associated TCR beta chains, a later analysis showed.

Sequencing was carried out using PBMCs. This sequence joins TRBV6-5 and TRBJ2-7; 7 positions agree with TRBD1. This sequence was found in a man aged 45 to 65 in good health and CMV-seropositive. The CDR3 DNA follows: TGTGCCAGCAGTTACAAGGGGGCAATCTCCTACGAGCAGTACTTC. The encoded protein is CASSYKGAISYEQYF.